The 13 T cell receptor beta chains below come from one sample, sequenced in a study of T cells after posttransplantation cyclophosphamide. The naive gate required viable CD3+CD4+ or CD3+CD8+ cells with CCR7+CD45RA+CD45RO-CD95-CD27+CD28+ phenotype. Assay: immunoSEQ multiplex PCR; the TCRdb copy retains only in-frame clones and omits some. The table includes about 32,000 clones, around 90% detected once. The specimen sequenced was naive CD4+ T cells sorted from PBMCs. The receptors were sampled from a woman in her sixties or seventies in good health, CMV-negative, and a related stem cell transplant donor.

A single count supports this clone. The rearrangement joins TRBV5-1 to TRBJ2-3; TRBD2 matches 7 bases. V was clipped by 0 bases and J by 5 bases; unmatched bases: 3. CDR3 length: 14 amino acids. The germline V gene encodes CDR1 SGHRS and CDR2 YFSETQ. The CDR3 DNA is TGCGCCAGCAGCTTGGAGGGAGGGAAAGATACGCAGTATTTT. Translation: CASSLEGGKDTQYF. The full variable domain, in which reference TRBV5-1 and TRBJ2-3 provide the parts outside the CDR3, is KAGVTQTPRYLIKTRGQQVTLSCSPISGHRSVSWYQQTPGQGLQFLFEYFSETQRNKGNFPGRFSGRQFSNSRSEMNVSTLELGDSALYLCASSLEGGKDTQYFGPGTRLTVL.

The chain combines TRBV6-5 with TRBJ2-7; 9 bases map to TRBD1. The germline V gene has CDR1 MNHEY and CDR2 SVGAGI. With 4 bases clipped from V and 3 bases from J, the junction kept 7 bases outside the gene matches. The CDR3 is made up of 15 amino acids. CDR3 nucleotide sequence: TGTGCCAGCAGTTCACTACAGACAGGGGGCTACGAGCAGTACTTC. It encodes CASSSLQTGGYEQYF.

The CDR3: CAISEGQGDTEAFF. As DNA, the CDR3 is TGTGCCATCAGTGAGGGCCAGGGGGACACTGAAGCTTTCTTT. The chain employs TRBV10-3 and TRBJ1-1; TRBD1 aligns across 7 bases. The CDR3 has 14 residues. The ends lost 2 bases at V and 3 bases at J; junction bases unmatched: 3. Germline V gene sequence: CDR1 ENHRY, CDR2 SYGVKD.

This clone was observed a few times. The gene calls are TRBV30 and TRBJ2-1, with 10 bases fitting TRBD1. CDR3 length: 13 amino acids. Germline V gene data show CDR1 as GTSNPN and CDR2 as SVGIG (reference sequence). V lost 5 bases, J lost 8 bases, and 6 bases stayed unmatched. In DNA, the CDR3 is TGTGCCTGGGCCCCCGGGACAGGGGATGAGCAGTTCTTC. It translates to CAWAPGTGDEQFF.

The chain links TRBV6-6 to TRBJ1-2, with D maybe TRBD1 (6 bases). The CDR3 is made up of 12 amino acids. V lost 4 bases, J lost 12 bases, and 15 bases lay in between. The V gene's germline CDR1 is MNHNY and CDR2 SVGAGI (reference sequence). As DNA, the CDR3 is TGTGCCAGCAGTTTCGTAGGGTGGGGGCACACCTTC. Amino acid sequence: CASSFVGWGHTF.

This chain joins TRBV2 and TRBJ1-4; tentatively, D is TRBD1 (6 bases). Germline CDR1 reads SNHLY; CDR2 reads FYNNEI. This CDR3 is built from 14 residues. Trimming stripped 5 bases from V and 7 bases from J, with 14 bases between. CDR3 sequence reads: CASSLRTDREKLFF. The CDR3 DNA follows: TGTGCCAGCAGTCTCCGGACAGATCGTGAAAAACTGTTTTTT.

The chain combines TRBV6-5 with TRBJ2-7, with 9 positions matching TRBD2. The CDR3 sequence is 14 residues long. With 2 bases clipped from V and 5 bases from J, the junction kept 4 bases outside the gene matches. CDR1 is MNHEY, CDR2 SVGAGI, per germline. CDR3 sequence (DNA): TGTGCCAGCAGTTACAGGGGCGGGGGGGACGAGCAGTACTTC. It encodes CASSYRGGGDEQYF.

The V call is TRBV28, the J call TRBJ1-5; TRBD1 might be the D (5 bases). Germline assignment: CDR1 MDHEN and CDR2 SYDVKM. CDR3 length: 11 residues. V was cut by 11 bases and J by 5 bases, with 10 bases left in between. CDR3 in amino acids: CARGGYQPQHF. The CDR3 coding sequence is TGTGCCCGCGGGGGTTATCAGCCCCAGCATTTT. The full variable domain, completed using reference TRBV28 and TRBJ1-5, is DVKVTQSSRYLVKRTGEKVFLECVQDMDHENMFWYRQDPGLGLRLIYFSYDVKMKEKGDIPEGYSVSREKKERFSLILESASTNQTSMYLCARGGYQPQHFGDGTRLSIL.

CDR3 sequence: CASSRGRARGDSGANVLTF. CDR3 DNA: TGTGCCAGTAGTAGAGGGAGGGCCAGGGGTGACTCTGGGGCCAACGTCCTGACTTTC. The rearrangement joins TRBV19 to TRBJ2-6, with TRBD2 as a possible D gene (7 bases). The length of the CDR3 is 19 residues. With 4 bases removed from V and 0 bases from J, the gap between germline ends came to 19 bases. Germline V gene lookup returns CDR1 LNHDA and CDR2 SQIVND (reference sequence). Complete variable domain (other parts from reference TRBV19 and TRBJ2-6): DGGITQSPKYLFRKEGQNVTLSCEQNLNHDAMYWYRQDPGQGLRLIYYSQIVNDFQKGDIAEGYSVSREKKESFPLTVTSAQKNPTAFYLCASSRGRARGDSGANVLTFGAGSRLTVL.

V and J are TRBV5-1 and TRBJ2-5, with D tentatively TRBD1 (6 bases). Per germline, CDR1 SGHRS and CDR2 YFSETQ. Trimming pared 4 bases from V and 2 bases from J, leaving 12 bases between. The CDR3 covers 14 residues. The CDR3 here is CASSRQAEQETQYF. CDR3 bases: TGCGCCAGCAGCCGACAGGCCGAACAAGAGACCCAGTACTTC. The full variable domain, with the rest looked up from reference TRBV5-1 and TRBJ2-5, is KAGVTQTPRYLIKTRGQQVTLSCSPISGHRSVSWYQQTPGQGLQFLFEYFSETQRNKGNFPGRFSGRQFSNSRSEMNVSTLELGDSALYLCASSRQAEQETQYFGPGTRLLVL.

The rearrangement uses TRBV27 and TRBJ2-5; D not certain. Germline V gene data show CDR1 as MNHEY and CDR2 as SMNVEV (reference sequence). CDR3 size: 14 residues. V was pared by 3 bases and J by 1 base, with 9 bases between. CDR3 nucleotides: TGTGCCAGCAGTTTCCGCTGGGCCCAAGAGACCCAGTACTTC. As protein: CASSFRWAQETQYF.

This chain joins TRBV6-5 and TRBJ1-1, with 7 bases lining up with TRBD1. The CDR3 is 14 residues long. The V gene end was trimmed by 6 bases and the J gene end by 2 bases; junction bases not matched to a gene: 6. CDR1 MNHEY and CDR2 SVGAGI come from the germline V gene. CDR3 residues: CASRPTGVNTEAFF. The CDR3 DNA reads TGTGCCAGCAGGCCCACAGGGGTTAACACTGAAGCTTTCTTT.

The V call is TRBV10-2, the J call TRBJ1-3, with D possibly being TRBD1 (5 bases). V was cut by 9 bases and J by 4 bases, with 10 bases left in between. This CDR3 comprises 12 residues. Germline V gives CDR1 WSHSY, CDR2 SAAADI. The CDR3 spells CASGGGGNTIYF. Here the CDR3 DNA reads TGCGCCAGTGGGGGGGGAGGAAACACCATATATTTT.